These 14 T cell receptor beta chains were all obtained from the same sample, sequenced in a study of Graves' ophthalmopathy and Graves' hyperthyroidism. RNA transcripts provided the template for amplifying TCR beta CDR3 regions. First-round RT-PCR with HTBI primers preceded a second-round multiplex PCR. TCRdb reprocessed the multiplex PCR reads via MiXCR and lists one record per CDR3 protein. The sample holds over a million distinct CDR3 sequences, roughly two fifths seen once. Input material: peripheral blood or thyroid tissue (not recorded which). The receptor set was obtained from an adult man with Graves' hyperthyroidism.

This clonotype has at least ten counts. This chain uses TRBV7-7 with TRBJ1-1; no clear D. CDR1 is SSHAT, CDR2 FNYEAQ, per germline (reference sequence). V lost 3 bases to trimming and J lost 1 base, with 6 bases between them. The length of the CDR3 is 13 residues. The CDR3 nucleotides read TGTGCCAGCAGCTTTCAGCAGAACACTGAAGCTTTCTTT. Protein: CASSFQQNTEAFF.

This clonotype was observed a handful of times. CDR3 sequence: CASSYPIQGTASPLHF. For the CDR3, the DNA is TGTGCCAGCAGTTACCCCATACAGGGTACTGCGTCACCCCTCCACTTT. The V gene is TRBV6-5, the J gene TRBJ1-6; possible D gene TRBD1, 6 bases. Trimming removed 2 bases at V and 10 bases at J, with 18 bases between. Germline V CDR1 and CDR2: MNHEY, SVGAGI. The CDR3 contains 16 residues.

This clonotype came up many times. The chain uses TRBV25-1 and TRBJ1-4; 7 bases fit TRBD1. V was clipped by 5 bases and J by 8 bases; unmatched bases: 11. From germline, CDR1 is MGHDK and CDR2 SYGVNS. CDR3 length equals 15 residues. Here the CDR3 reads CASSKTGSVGEKLFF. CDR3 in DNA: TGTGCCAGCAGTAAGACAGGGTCGGTTGGGGAAAAACTGTTTTTT.

The CDR3 spells CASRARGQGLSYQPQHF. The CDR3 coding sequence is TGTGCCAGCAGAGCCCGCGGACAGGGTCTCTCTTACCAGCCCCAGCATTTT. J is TRBJ1-5 and V is TRBV27, with 8 bases aligning to TRBD1. The CDR3 consists of 17 residues. J gave up 7 bases and V 6 bases, and 17 bases lay outside the gene matches. Germline CDR1 is MNHEY and CDR2 is SMNVEV (reference sequence).

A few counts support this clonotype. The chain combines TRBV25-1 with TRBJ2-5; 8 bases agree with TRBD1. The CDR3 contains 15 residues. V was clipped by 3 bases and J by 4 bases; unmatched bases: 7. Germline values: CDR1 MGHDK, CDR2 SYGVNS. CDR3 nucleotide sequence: TGTGCCAGCAGTGACTCCGGGACAGGAATAGAGACCCAGTACTTC. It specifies CASSDSGTGIETQYF.

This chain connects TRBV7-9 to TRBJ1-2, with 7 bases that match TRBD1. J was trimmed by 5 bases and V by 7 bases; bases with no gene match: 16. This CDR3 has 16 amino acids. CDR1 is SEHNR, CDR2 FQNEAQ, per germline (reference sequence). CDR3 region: CASTEHPGGGVYGYTF. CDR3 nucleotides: TGTGCCAGCACCGAACATCCAGGGGGGGGCGTGTATGGCTACACCTTC.

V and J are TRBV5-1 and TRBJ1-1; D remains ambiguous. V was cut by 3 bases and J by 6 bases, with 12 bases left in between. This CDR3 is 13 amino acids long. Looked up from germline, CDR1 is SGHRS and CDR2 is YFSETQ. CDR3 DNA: TGCGCCAGCAGCTCACGAAAGGGATCTGAAGCTTTCTTT. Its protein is CASSSRKGSEAFF.

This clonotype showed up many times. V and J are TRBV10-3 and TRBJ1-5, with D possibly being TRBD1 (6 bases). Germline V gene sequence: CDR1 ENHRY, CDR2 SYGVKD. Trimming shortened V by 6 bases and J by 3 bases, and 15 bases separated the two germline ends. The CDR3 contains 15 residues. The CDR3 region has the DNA TGTGCCATCAGGTCGGACAGATCTCTCAATCAGCCCCAGCATTTT. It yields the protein CAIRSDRSLNQPQHF.

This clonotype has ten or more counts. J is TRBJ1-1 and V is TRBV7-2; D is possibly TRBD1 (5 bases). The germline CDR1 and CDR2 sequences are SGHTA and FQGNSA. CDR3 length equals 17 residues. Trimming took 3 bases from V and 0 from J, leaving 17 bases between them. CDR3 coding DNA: TGTGCCAGCAGCTTGCGAGGGACCAGGACGGTGAACACTGAAGCTTTCTTT. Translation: CASSLRGTRTVNTEAFF.

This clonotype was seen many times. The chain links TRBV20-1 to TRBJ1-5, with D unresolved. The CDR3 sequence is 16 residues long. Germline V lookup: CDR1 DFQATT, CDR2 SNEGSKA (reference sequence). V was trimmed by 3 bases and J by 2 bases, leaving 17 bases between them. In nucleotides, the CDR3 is TGCAGTGCTAGGATAGCCGGGAGCCTAGGCAATCAGCCCCAGCATTTT. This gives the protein CSARIAGSLGNQPQHF.

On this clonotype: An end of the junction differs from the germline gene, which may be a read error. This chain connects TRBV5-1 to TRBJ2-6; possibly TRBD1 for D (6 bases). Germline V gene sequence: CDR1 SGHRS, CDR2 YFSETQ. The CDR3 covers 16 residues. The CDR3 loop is CASSFYQGYGANVLTF. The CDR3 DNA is TGTGCCAGCAGCTTTTACCAGGGGTACGGGGCCAACGTCCTGACTTTC.

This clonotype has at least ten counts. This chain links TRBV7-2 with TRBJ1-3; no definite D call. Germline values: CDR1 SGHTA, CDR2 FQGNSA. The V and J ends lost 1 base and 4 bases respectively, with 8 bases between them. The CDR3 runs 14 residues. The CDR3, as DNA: TGTGCCAGCAGCTTAGGAGGCTGGGGAAACACCATATATTTT. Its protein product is CASSLGGWGNTIYF.

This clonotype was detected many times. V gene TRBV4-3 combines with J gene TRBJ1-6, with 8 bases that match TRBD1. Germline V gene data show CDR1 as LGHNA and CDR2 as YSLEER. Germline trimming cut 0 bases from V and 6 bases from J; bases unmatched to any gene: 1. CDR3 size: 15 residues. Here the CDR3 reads CASSQDGQGNSPLHF. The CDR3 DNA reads TGCGCCAGCAGCCAAGATGGACAGGGTAATTCACCCCTCCACTTT.

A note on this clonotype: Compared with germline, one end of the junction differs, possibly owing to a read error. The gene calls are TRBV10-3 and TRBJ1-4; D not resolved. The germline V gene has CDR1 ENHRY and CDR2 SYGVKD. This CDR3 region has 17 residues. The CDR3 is CASSARFSGATNEKLFF. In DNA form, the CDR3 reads TGTGCCAGCAGTGCACGTTTTTCGGGAGCGACTAATGAAAAACTGTTTTTT.